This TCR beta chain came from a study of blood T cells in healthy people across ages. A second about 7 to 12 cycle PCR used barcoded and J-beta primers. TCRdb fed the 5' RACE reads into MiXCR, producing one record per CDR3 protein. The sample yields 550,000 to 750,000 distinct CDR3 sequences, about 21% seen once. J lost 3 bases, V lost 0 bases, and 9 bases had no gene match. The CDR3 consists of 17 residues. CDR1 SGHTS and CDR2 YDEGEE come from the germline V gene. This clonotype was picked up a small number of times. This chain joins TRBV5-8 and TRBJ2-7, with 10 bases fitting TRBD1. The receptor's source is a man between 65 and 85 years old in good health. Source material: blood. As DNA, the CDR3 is TGTGCCAGCAGCTTGGCTTTTTTCGGACAGGGGGGCTACGAGCAGTACTTC. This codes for CASSLAFFGQGGYEQYF.